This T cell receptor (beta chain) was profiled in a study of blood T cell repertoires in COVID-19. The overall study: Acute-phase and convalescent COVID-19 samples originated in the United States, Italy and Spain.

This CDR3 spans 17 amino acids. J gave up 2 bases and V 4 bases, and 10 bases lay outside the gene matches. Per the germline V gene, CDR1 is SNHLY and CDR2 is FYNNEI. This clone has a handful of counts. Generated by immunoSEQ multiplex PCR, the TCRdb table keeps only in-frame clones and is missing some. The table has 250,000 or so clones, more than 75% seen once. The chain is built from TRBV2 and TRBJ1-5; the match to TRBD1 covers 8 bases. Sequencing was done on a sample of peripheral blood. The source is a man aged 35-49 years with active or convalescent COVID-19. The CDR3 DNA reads TGTGCCAGCAGTGGGGGACAGGCTCGTGGTGGCAATCAGCCCCAGCATTTT. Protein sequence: CASSGGQARGGNQPQHF.